These 22 T cell receptor beta chains share one sample of origin, sequenced in a study of cytomegalovirus exposure and HLA in healthy donors. PCR amplification relied on 60 Vbeta primers (plus 13 Jbeta primers). The data were produced by immunoSEQ multiplex PCR, yet TCRdb's version contains in-frame clones alone and is incomplete. The sample lists under 200,000 clones; around 80% were seen once. Specimen: PBMCs. Receptors were obtained from a woman between 40 and 55 years old in good health and CMV-seronegative.

The chain links TRBV2 to TRBJ2-1; 9 positions agree with TRBD2. Germline V gene data show CDR1 as SNHLY and CDR2 as FYNNEI. The CDR3 sequence is 16 residues long. V dropped 4 bases and J dropped 7; count of bases not matched to a gene: 11. CDR3 nucleotide sequence: TGTGCCAGCAGTGCTGGGCGGCTAGCGGGAACAAATGAGCAGTTCTTC. It specifies CASSAGRLAGTNEQFF. The full variable domain, completed using reference TRBV2 and TRBJ2-1, is EPEVTQTPSHQVTQMGQEVILRCVPISNHLYFYWYRQILGQKVEFLVSFYNNEISEKSEIFDDQFSVERPDGSNFTLKIRSTKLEDSAMYFCASSAGRLAGTNEQFFGPGTRLTVL.

The rearrangement uses TRBV27 and TRBJ2-2; 8 nucleotides agree with TRBD2. The CDR3 totals 14 residues. V was clipped by 9 bases and J by 2 bases; unmatched bases: 5. Per the germline V gene, CDR1 is MNHEY and CDR2 is SMNVEV (reference sequence). The CDR3 reads CASGAGGNTGELFF. CDR3 in DNA: TGTGCCAGTGGTGCGGGGGGCAACACCGGGGAGCTGTTTTTT.

This clone was observed a few times. The chain combines TRBV28 with TRBJ1-1; tentative D call: TRBD1 (6 bases). Trimming took off 4 bases at V and 6 bases at J, with 24 bases between the two ends. Germline V gene sequence: CDR1 MDHEN, CDR2 SYDVKM. The CDR3 contains 17 residues. CDR3 protein: CASSSLGGGGKLSEAFF. The CDR3 DNA reads TGTGCCAGCAGTTCCCTCGGGGGGGGCGGGAAATTGTCTGAAGCTTTCTTT.

This chain uses TRBV7-8 with TRBJ2-1; the D is unclear. The CDR3 runs 14 residues. V lost 2 bases and J 4 bases, leaving 9 bases between the germline ends. From germline, CDR1 is SGHVS and CDR2 FQNEAQ. The CDR3 DNA sequence: TGTGCCAGCAGCTTATCCAGCGCTTACAATGAGCAGTTCTTC. It codes for CASSLSSAYNEQFF.

This clone came up many times. The rearrangement links TRBV2 to TRBJ1-1; TRBD1 matches 8 bases. In germline, CDR1 is SNHLY, CDR2 FYNNEI. The trim removed 7 bases at V and 5 bases at J, leaving 9 bases unmatched. The CDR3 has 14 residues. In DNA, the CDR3 is TGTGCCAGCACACCAGGGGGCGCACGGACTGAAGCTTTCTTT. It codes for CASTPGGARTEAFF.

The V call is TRBV19, the J call TRBJ1-5; 7 nucleotides match TRBD1. The V segment lost 3 bases and the J segment 3 bases; nucleotides outside the gene matches: 14. Germline V lookup: CDR1 LNHDA, CDR2 SQIVND (reference sequence). The length of the CDR3 is 18 residues. Here the CDR3 reads CASSISGTVIFNNQPQHF. The CDR3 DNA reads TGTGCCAGTAGTATCTCCGGGACAGTGATCTTTAACAATCAGCCCCAGCATTTT.

This clone was picked up a small number of times. The V and J genes are TRBV7-6 and TRBJ1-1; D perhaps matches TRBD1 (6 bases). The CDR3 is made up of 13 amino acids. The V gene's germline CDR1 is SGHVS and CDR2 FNYEAQ. The germline V and J ends were trimmed by 5 bases and 4 bases, with 11 bases remaining between them. The CDR3 protein is CASSVSRGTEAFF. The CDR3 nucleotides read TGTGCCAGCAGCGTTAGCAGGGGCACTGAAGCTTTCTTT.

The sample holds a few counts of this clone. The chain has TRBV5-6 and TRBJ1-1; D unresolved. V lost 4 bases to trimming and J lost 4 bases, with 14 bases between them. The germline V gene encodes CDR1 SGHDT and CDR2 YYEEEE. The CDR3 extends over 14 amino acids. Here the CDR3 DNA reads TGTGCCAGCAGCCGCCTAGATGTTGGCACTGAAGCTTTCTTT. Protein: CASSRLDVGTEAFF.

Notes on this clone: This sample includes further DNA sequences coding for the same CDR3. The chain is built from TRBV5-1 and TRBJ2-7; the match to TRBD1 covers 10 bases. From germline, CDR1 is SGHRS and CDR2 YFSETQ. The CDR3 sequence is 15 residues long. V dropped 4 bases and J dropped 2; count of bases not matched to a gene: 6. The CDR3 loop reads CASSLAGTGAYEQYF. DNA for the CDR3: TGCGCCAGCAGCCTCGCCGGGACAGGGGCCTACGAGCAGTACTTC. Based on the CDR3 plus reference TRBV5-1 and TRBJ2-7, the full variable domain is KAGVTQTPRYLIKTRGQQVTLSCSPISGHRSVSWYQQTPGQGLQFLFEYFSETQRNKGNFPGRFSGRQFSNSRSEMNVSTLELGDSALYLCASSLAGTGAYEQYFGPGTRLTVT.

This clone has more than one count but fewer than ten. CDR3 DNA sequence: TGTGCCAGCAGTTACAGCAAAGCAAACACCATATATTTT. This sequence encodes CASSYSKANTIYF. This chain connects TRBV6-6 to TRBJ1-3, with unresolved D. The germline V and J ends were trimmed by 2 bases and 6 bases, with 8 bases remaining between them. Germline CDR1 MNHNY, CDR2 SVGAGI (reference sequence). This CDR3 comprises 13 residues.

The chain couples TRBV5-6 to TRBJ1-5; perhaps TRBD1 as D (5 bases). V lost 0 bases to trimming and J lost 3 bases, with 16 bases between them. The CDR3 runs to 17 residues. Looked up from germline, CDR1 is SGHDT and CDR2 is YYEEEE. The CDR3 nucleotides are TGTGCCAGCAGCTTGGGCTTCGGGGGGAGACTCAATCAGCCCCAGCATTTT. Amino acids: CASSLGFGGRLNQPQHF.

This sequence joins TRBV13 and TRBJ1-1; tentative D call: TRBD1 (6 bases). Germline CDR1 reads PRHDT; CDR2 reads FYEKMQ (reference sequence). Trimming removed 3 bases from V and 1 base from J, with 12 bases in between. The CDR3 is made up of 15 amino acids. The CDR3 reads CASSFGGQKNTEAFF. CDR3 bases: TGTGCCAGCAGCTTCGGTGGACAGAAGAACACTGAAGCTTTCTTT. Full variable domain (rest looked up from reference TRBV13 and TRBJ1-1): AAGVIQSPRHLIKEKRETATLKCYPIPRHDTVYWYQQGPGQDPQFLISFYEKMQSDKGSIPDRFSAQQFSDYHSELNMSSLELGDSALYFCASSFGGQKNTEAFFGQGTRLTVV.

This clone was seen only once. The CDR3 region has the DNA TGTGCCAGCAGCGGCAGGGTTTCCGAGACCCAGTACTTC. This gives the protein CASSGRVSETQYF. The chain carries TRBV7-2 and TRBJ2-5, with D perhaps matching TRBD1 (5 bases). The CDR3 extends over 13 amino acids. Trimming removed 5 bases from V and 5 bases from J, with 12 bases in between. Germline assignment: CDR1 SGHTA and CDR2 FQGNSA.

The rearrangement joins TRBV9 to TRBJ1-6, with D perhaps matching TRBD1 (6 bases). Trimming pared 4 bases from V and 10 bases from J, leaving 21 bases between. CDR3 length: 16 residues. The germline V gene encodes CDR1 SGDLS and CDR2 YYNGEE. CDR3 loop: CASSPSPGTWESPLHF. CDR3 bases: TGTGCCAGCAGCCCAAGCCCGGGGACATGGGAGTCACCCCTCCACTTT.

This rearrangement joins TRBV5-6 to TRBJ1-1; D possibly corresponds to TRBD1 (6 bases). This CDR3 is built from 15 residues. The ends were cut back, 4 bases at V and 3 bases at J, with 16 bases in the middle. Germline CDR1 is SGHDT and CDR2 is YYEEEE. CDR3 sequence: CASSPGQNWDTEAFF. CDR3 nucleotide sequence: TGTGCCAGCAGCCCTGGACAGAATTGGGACACTGAAGCTTTCTTT.

The J gene is TRBJ2-3, the V gene TRBV5-1, with D perhaps TRBD2 (6 bases). Germline V CDR1 and CDR2: SGHRS, YFSETQ. V lost 4 bases and J lost 4, with 10 bases in between. This CDR3 region has 13 residues. In nucleotides, the CDR3 is TGCGCCAGCAGCCTGGGGACTGCAGATACGCAGTATTTT. Protein sequence: CASSLGTADTQYF.

This chain joins TRBV10-3 and TRBJ2-7; TRBD1 might be the D (5 bases). From germline, CDR1 is ENHRY and CDR2 SYGVKD. This CDR3 has 15 residues. Trimming took 1 base from V and 7 from J, leaving 17 bases between them. CDR3 DNA: TGTGCCATCAGTGAGTTAAGGGGCGCAGGTTGGGAGCAGTACTTC. Translating gives CAISELRGAGWEQYF.

This clone has just a few counts. V usage is TRBV4-3 and J usage is TRBJ2-7, with TRBD2 matching over 11 bases. CDR1 is LGHNA, CDR2 YSLEER, per germline. The CDR3 has 15 amino acids. The ends lost 4 bases at V and 3 bases at J; junction bases unmatched: 5. The CDR3 loop reads CASSPGLAAFYEQYF. As DNA, the CDR3 is TGCGCCAGCAGCCCGGGACTAGCGGCTTTCTACGAGCAGTACTTC.

Only a few counts were recorded for this clone. The chain carries TRBV7-2 and TRBJ2-7, with 7 bases lining up with TRBD2. Germline values: CDR1 SGHTA, CDR2 FQGNSA. The V segment lost 4 bases and the J segment 1 base; nucleotides outside the gene matches: 4. The CDR3 is made up of 14 amino acids. In nucleotides, the CDR3 is TGTGCCAGCAGCTCTCAACTAGCGTCCTACGAGCAGTACTTC. It specifies CASSSQLASYEQYF.

This chain joins TRBV21-1 and TRBJ2-7; the D call TRBD1 from the table was never checked on the DNA. TRBV21-1 is a recognized pseudogene. The CDR3 length is 13 residues. CDR3 bases: TGTGCCAGCAGCAAGGGGCGAACCTACGAGCAGTACTTC. It translates to CASSKGRTYEQYF.

This chain connects TRBV10-1 to TRBJ2-5; 8 positions agree with TRBD2. The J call may be incorrect, as the DNA end agrees better with TRBJ2-7. The CDR3 runs to 16 residues. Germline lookup yields CDR1 WNHNN and CDR2 SYGVQD (reference sequence). The CDR3 coding sequence is TGCGCCAGCAGTGAGGGTGGTAGCGGGGCCCCCTACGAGCAGTACTTC. Residues: CASSEGGSGAPYEQYF.

CDR3 in DNA: TGTGCCATCAGGGGACTAGCGGGGGCCGAGGGTGAGCAGTTCTTC. It specifies CAIRGLAGAEGEQFF. J is TRBJ2-1 and V is TRBV10-3; 14 positions match TRBD2. There are 15 residues in the CDR3. V lost 6 bases, J lost 9 bases, and 7 bases stayed unmatched. The germline CDR1 and CDR2 sequences are ENHRY and SYGVKD.